The rows below give T cell receptor beta chains drawn from one sample of a study of T cells after yellow fever vaccination. Using its own MiXCR run on the 5' RACE reads, TCRdb lists one record per CDR3 protein. The sample lists fewer than 450,000 distinct CDR3 sequences; 8% to 9.5% were seen once. The specimen comprised PBMCs, sampled more than 35 days after the first yellow fever vaccination. These receptors came from a man aged 18 to 29 who received the YFV17D yellow fever vaccine. The CDR3 runs from the conserved cysteine through the conserved F or W. Fields, in order: V gene, clone size, D gene, J gene, CDR3 protein, CDR3 DNA. A D gene is named only where the DNA matches it firmly. Size is omitted from some rows. Given values are once, few, many or a class for expanded clones.

TRBV20-1	NA	NA	TRBJ1-6	CSARGTGFYNSPLHF	TGCAGTGCTAGGGGGACGGGTTTTTATAATTCACCCCTCCACTTT
TRBV7-9	few	NA	TRBJ2-4	CASSSKQGFAQYF	TGTGCCAGCAGCTCGAAACAGGGTTTCGCTCAGTACTTC
TRBV10-3	few	NA	TRBJ2-2	CAISATSFPPGELFF	TGTGCCATCAGTGCGACTAGTTTCCCCCCCGGGGAGCTGTTTTTT
TRBV12-3/TRBV12-4	few	NA	TRBJ1-5	CASSYTSQPQHF	TGTGCCAGCAGCTACACAAGTCAGCCCCAGCATTTT
TRBV12-3/TRBV12-4	NA	NA	TRBJ1-4	CASSPPGPWGGEKLFF	TGTGCCAGCAGTCCTCCAGGGCCTTGGGGAGGAGAAAAACTGTTTTTT
TRBV3-1	few	TRBD2	TRBJ2-2	CASSQASGATGELFF	TGTGCCAGCAGCCAAGCTAGCGGAGCCACCGGGGAGCTGTTTTTT
TRBV12-3/TRBV12-4	few	NA	TRBJ1-4	CASSSSWGGLFF	TGTGCCAGCAGTTCCTCGTGGGGGGGACTGTTTTTT
TRBV2	few	NA	TRBJ2-5	CASSPPGVTKGTQYF	TGTGCCAGCAGCCCACCGGGGGTGACCAAAGGGACCCAGTACTTC
TRBV27	few	TRBD1	TRBJ2-1	CASSFQRDSYNEQFF	TGTGCCAGCAGTTTTCAACGGGACAGCTACAATGAGCAGTTCTTC
TRBV5-1	few	TRBD1	TRBJ1-1	CASSYITGAANTEAFF	TGCGCCAGCAGCTATATTACAGGGGCTGCGAACACTGAAGCTTTCTTT
TRBV7-9	NA	NA	TRBJ2-2	CASSFSGTQLNTGELFF	TGTGCCAGCAGCTTCTCCGGGACCCAGCTTAACACCGGGGAGCTGTTTTTT
TRBV7-6	NA	TRBD2	TRBJ2-3	CASSRGASGGGTDTQYF	TGTGCCAGCAGCCGAGGAGCGTCGGGGGGGGGGACAGATACGCAGTATTTT
TRBV6-1	few	TRBD2	TRBJ2-5	CATCLLAGGGETQYF	TGTGCCACCTGTCTCCTAGCGGGGGGGGGAGAGACCCAGTACTTC
TRBV12-3/TRBV12-4	few	TRBD1	TRBJ2-6	CASSPFWTGRSSGANVLTF	TGTGCCAGCAGCCCTTTCTGGACAGGCCGCTCCTCTGGGGCCAACGTCCTGACTTTC
TRBV7-9	many	NA	TRBJ1-2	CASSLGGNGYTF	TGTGCCAGCAGCCTGGGAGGGAACGGCTACACCTTC
TRBV6-1	NA	NA	TRBJ1-6	CASRTSGRSPLHF	TGTGCCAGCAGAACTTCGGGTCGGTCACCCCTCCACTTT
TRBV25-1	many	NA	TRBJ2-7	CASSVTASYEQYF	TGTGCCAGCAGTGTGACAGCCTCCTACGAGCAGTACTTC
TRBV5-1	few	NA	TRBJ2-3	CASSPQESTDTQYF	TGCGCCAGCAGCCCGCAAGAGAGCACAGATACGCAGTATTTT
TRBV12-3/TRBV12-4	NA	NA	TRBJ2-3	CASSFLDTAATQYF	TGTGCCAGCAGTTTCTTGGACACCGCCGCGACGCAGTATTTT
TRBV29-1	few	TRBD2	TRBJ2-3	CSVTSGNTDTQYF	TGCAGCGTGACTAGCGGAAACACAGATACGCAGTATTTT
TRBV10-3	NA	TRBD2	TRBJ2-2	CAINRGGAITGELFF	TGTGCCATCAACCGCGGGGGGGCTATCACCGGGGAGCTGTTTTTT
TRBV5-1	NA	NA	TRBJ1-2	CASSPTGQQGGYTF	TGCGCCAGCAGTCCGACAGGCCAACAGGGCGGCTACACCTTC
TRBV5-5	few	NA	TRBJ1-2	CASSLASTNYGYTF	TGTGCCAGCAGCTTAGCGTCAACTAACTATGGCTACACCTTC
TRBV5-4	few	NA	TRBJ2-4	CASSFWGATKNIQYF	TGTGCCAGCAGCTTCTGGGGGGCCACCAAAAACATTCAGTACTTC
TRBV28	NA	NA	TRBJ1-1	CATRRIKGGTEAFF	TGTGCCACCCGGCGGATAAAAGGAGGCACTGAAGCTTTCTTT
TRBV7-9	few	NA	TRBJ1-5	CASSRIDSNQPQHF	TGTGCCAGCAGCCGAATCGACAGTAATCAGCCCCAGCATTTT
TRBV5-1	once	NA	TRBJ2-3	CASSLATVRDTQYF	TGCGCCAGCAGCTTAGCGACAGTTCGGGATACGCAGTATTTT
TRBV28	many	NA	TRBJ2-5	CDRVSQETQYF	TGTGACAGGGTCTCGCAAGAGACCCAGTACTTC
TRBV7-8	many	TRBD2	TRBJ2-1	CASSPRTSSKEQFF	TGTGCCAGCAGCCCACGGACTAGCTCCAAGGAGCAGTTCTTC
TRBV20-1	NA	TRBD2	TRBJ2-3	CSARDTSGSTDTQYF	TGCAGTGCTAGAGATACTAGCGGGAGCACAGATACGCAGTATTTT
TRBV7-9	many	NA	TRBJ1-1	CASSRANTEAFF	TGTGCCAGCAGCCGCGCTAACACTGAAGCTTTCTTT
TRBV12-3/TRBV12-4	NA	TRBD2	TRBJ2-5	CASSLWGGIGYQETQYF	TGTGCCAGCAGTTTATGGGGGGGGATTGGGTACCAAGAGACCCAGTACTTC
TRBV12-3/TRBV12-4	few	NA	TRBJ1-6	CASRPAFSPLHF	TGTGCCAGCAGACCTGCATTTTCACCCCTCCACTTT
TRBV6-5	NA	NA	TRBJ1-2	CASSYGPAGSYGYTF	TGTGCCAGCAGTTACGGCCCCGCAGGTAGCTATGGCTACACCTTC
TRBV5-1	NA	NA	TRBJ1-1	CASSPSATDGEAFF	TGCGCCAGCAGCCCCTCCGCCACTGATGGTGAAGCTTTCTTT
TRBV7-3	few	NA	TRBJ2-2	CASSPDWAGELFF	TGTGCCAGCAGCCCCGACTGGGCCGGGGAGCTGTTTTTT
TRBV4-1	NA	NA	TRBJ1-2	CASSPQTGTVYGYTF	TGCGCCAGCAGCCCCCAGACCGGAACAGTCTATGGCTACACCTTC
TRBV7-9	NA	NA	TRBJ2-1	CASSFPGVQQFF	TGTGCCAGCAGCTTTCCTGGGGTCCAGCAGTTCTTC
TRBV5-1	few	TRBD1	TRBJ2-3	CASSGGQFSTDTQYF	TGCGCCAGCAGCGGGGGACAGTTTAGCACAGATACGCAGTATTTT
TRBV7-8	NA	TRBD2	TRBJ2-7	CASSLSRQRGSGEQYF	TGTGCCAGCAGCTTATCCCGGCAGCGGGGGTCGGGGGAGCAGTACTTC
TRBV12-3/TRBV12-4	many	NA	TRBJ1-5	CASSQTDRQPQHF	TGTGCCAGCAGCCAAACGGACCGCCAGCCCCAGCATTTT
TRBV10-3	NA	NA	TRBJ1-3	CAISRASGNTIYF	TGTGCCATCAGCCGGGCTTCTGGAAACACCATATATTTT
TRBV20-1	NA	NA	TRBJ2-3	CSARSRSDTQYF	TGCAGTGCAAGAAGTCGGTCTGATACGCAGTATTTT
TRBV7-2	NA	NA	TRBJ2-1	CASSPLDVSYNEQFF	TGTGCCAGCAGCCCATTGGACGTCTCCTACAATGAGCAGTTCTTC
TRBV18	NA	NA	TRBJ1-3	CASSPTQDSGNTIYF	TGTGCCAGCTCACCCACACAGGACTCTGGAAACACCATATATTTT
TRBV24-1	NA	NA	TRBJ2-1	CATSDGTIHNEQFF	TGTGCCACCAGTGACGGGACAATTCACAATGAGCAGTTCTTC
TRBV5-1	few	TRBD1	TRBJ2-1	CASSAKGVGTGRFF	TGCGCCAGCAGCGCCAAGGGGGTGGGGACAGGTCGGTTCTTC
TRBV27	NA	NA	TRBJ2-5	CASSLLPGPGETQYF	TGTGCCAGCAGTTTATTACCGGGGCCGGGGGAGACCCAGTACTTC
TRBV19	NA	TRBD1	TRBJ1-5	CASSWTGNSNQPQHF	TGTGCCAGTAGTTGGACAGGGAATAGCAATCAGCCCCAGCATTTT
TRBV24-1	NA	NA	TRBJ1-2	CATGSGNNGYTF	TGTGCCACCGGGTCCGGGAACAATGGCTACACCTTC
TRBV29-1	few	NA	TRBJ1-2	CSADGDRDYGYTF	TGCAGCGCTGACGGGGATAGGGACTATGGCTACACCTTC
TRBV7-9	NA	NA	TRBJ2-7	CASSFNGKSYEQYF	TGTGCCAGCAGCTTTAATGGGAAATCATACGAGCAGTACTTC
TRBV5-5	NA	TRBD1	TRBJ2-2	CHCSLSHRDRGPGLLFF	TGTCACTGCAGCCTGTCCCACCGTGACAGGGGACCCGGGCTGCTGTTCTTT
TRBV5-1	NA	TRBD1	TRBJ2-5	CASRHDRVDETQYF	TGCGCCAGCAGACACGACAGGGTGGATGAGACCCAGTACTTC